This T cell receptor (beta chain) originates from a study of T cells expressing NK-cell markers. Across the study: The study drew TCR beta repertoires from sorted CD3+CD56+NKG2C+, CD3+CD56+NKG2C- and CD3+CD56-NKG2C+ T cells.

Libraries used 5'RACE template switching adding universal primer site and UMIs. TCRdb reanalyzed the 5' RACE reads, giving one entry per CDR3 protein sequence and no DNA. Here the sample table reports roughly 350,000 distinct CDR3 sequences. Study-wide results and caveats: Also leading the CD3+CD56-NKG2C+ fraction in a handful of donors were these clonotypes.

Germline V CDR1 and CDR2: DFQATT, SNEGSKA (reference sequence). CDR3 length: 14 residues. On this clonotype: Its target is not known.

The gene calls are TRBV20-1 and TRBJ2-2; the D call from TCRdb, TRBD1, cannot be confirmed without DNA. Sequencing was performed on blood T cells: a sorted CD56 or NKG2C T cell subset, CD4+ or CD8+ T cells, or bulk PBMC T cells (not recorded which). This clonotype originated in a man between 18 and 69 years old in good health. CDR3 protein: CSARGRGSTGELFF.